Below, 20 T cell receptor beta chains from the same sample are listed, as sequenced in a study of graft-versus-host responses after intestinal transplantation. The table came from immunoSEQ multiplex PCR; TCRdb's copy has only in-frame clones and leaves some out. The sample includes fewer than 90,000 clones, about 95% seen only once; the top ten take about 0.2%. No antigen has been identified for these receptors. The sequencing used unstimulated CD4+ T cells sorted from spleen or lymph node cells, collected before transplant. The source of these receptors is a human donor who was the organ donor for an intestinal transplant.

This sequence joins TRBV10-3 and TRBJ2-1; the D is unclear. Trimming pared 7 bases from V and 2 bases from J, leaving 3 bases between. This CDR3 spans 11 amino acids. From germline, CDR1 is ENHRY and CDR2 SYGVKD. The CDR3 here is CAIMAYNEQFF. The CDR3 DNA is TGTGCCATCATGGCCTACAATGAGCAGTTCTTC.

The chain is built from TRBV18 and TRBJ2-3; 9 nucleotides match TRBD1. V shed 5 bases and J 0 bases; nucleotides not matched to a gene: 27. Looked up from germline, CDR1 is KGHSH and CDR2 is LQKENI. There are 23 residues in the CDR3. CDR3 bases: TGTGCCAGCTCATCGATTACCGGGACAGGGTCTGGTAAATCTTATCTTAGCACAGATACGCAGTATTTT. This translates into CASSSITGTGSGKSYLSTDTQYF.

On this clone itself: At one boundary the junction diverges from the germline segment, which might be a read error. J is TRBJ1-1 and V is TRBV7-7; no firm D call. This CDR3 comprises 13 residues. CDR1 and CDR2 from the germline V gene are SSHAT and FNYEAQ (reference sequence). DNA of the CDR3: TGTGCTAGCAGCTTAGAGCGGGGCACTGAAGCTTTCTTT. This gives the protein CASSLERGTEAFF. Looking up the rest from reference TRBV7-7 and TRBJ1-1 gives the full variable domain: GAGVSQSPRYKVTKRGQDVTLRCDPISSHATLYWYQQALGQGPEFLTYFNYEAQPDKSGLPSDRFSAERPEGSISTLTIQRTEQRDSAMYRCASSLERGTEAFFGQGTRLTVV.

The chain uses TRBV11-3 and TRBJ2-5; 7 positions match TRBD1. The CDR3 loop spans 15 amino acids. CDR1 is SGHNT and CDR2 is YENEEA in the germline V gene. V trimming: 5 bases; J trimming: 2 bases; junction bases outside the gene matches: 8. CDR3 region: CASSPQAGGQETQYF. DNA for the CDR3: TGTGCCAGCAGCCCCCAGGCAGGGGGACAAGAGACCCAGTACTTC. The full variable domain, rest sourced from reference TRBV11-3 and TRBJ2-5, is EAGVVQSPRYKIIEKKQPVAFWCNPISGHNTLYWYLQNLGQGPELLIRYENEEAVDDSQLPKDRFSAERLKGVDSTLKIQPAELGDSAVYLCASSPQAGGQETQYFGPGTRLLVL.

The chain links TRBV9 to TRBJ2-1; D ambiguous. Germline assignment: CDR1 SGDLS and CDR2 YYNGEE. V gave up 1 base and J gave up 0 bases, with 5 bases separating them. This CDR3 contains 14 residues. The DNA for the CDR3 is TGTGCCAGCAGCGTATTTAGCTCCTACAATGAGCAGTTCTTC. Protein sequence: CASSVFSSYNEQFF.

The chain links TRBV29-1 to TRBJ2-3; the match to TRBD2 covers 10 bases. The CDR3 is 17 amino acids. Looked up from germline, CDR1 is SQVTM and CDR2 is ANQGSEA. V dropped 4 bases and J dropped 4; count of bases not matched to a gene: 14. CDR3 in amino acids: CSVGHEASGGPPDTQYF. The DNA of the CDR3 is TGCAGCGTTGGCCACGAGGCTAGCGGGGGTCCCCCAGATACGCAGTATTTT.

The chain uses TRBV11-3 and TRBJ2-1; the match to TRBD2 covers 7 bases. Germline V CDR1 and CDR2: SGHNT, YENEEA. This CDR3 spans 14 amino acids. Germline trimming cut 1 base from V and 7 bases from J; bases unmatched to any gene: 4. CDR3 protein: CASSLAGGINEQFF. CDR3 nucleotide sequence: TGTGCCAGCAGCTTAGCGGGGGGTATAAATGAGCAGTTCTTC. Full variable domain (remainder filled in from reference TRBV11-3 and TRBJ2-1): EAGVVQSPRYKIIEKKQPVAFWCNPISGHNTLYWYLQNLGQGPELLIRYENEEAVDDSQLPKDRFSAERLKGVDSTLKIQPAELGDSAVYLCASSLAGGINEQFFGPGTRLTVL.

V is TRBV21-1 and J is TRBJ2-2; TRBD2, as called in the table, went unchecked against the DNA. TRBV21-1 is flagged as a pseudogene. The CDR3 totals 12 residues. In nucleotides, the CDR3 is TGTGCCAGCAGCGGGGGGTGGGAGGAGCTGTTTTTT. Translated, it gives CASSGGWEELFF.

A single count supports this clone. The chain carries TRBV2 and TRBJ2-7; D is unclear. This CDR3 comprises 12 residues. With 7 bases removed from V and 2 bases from J, the gap between germline ends came to 9 bases. Germline CDR1 is SNHLY and CDR2 is FYNNEI. The CDR3 DNA is TGTGCCAGCACGGCAATTCCCTACGAGCAGTACTTC. Its translation: CASTAIPYEQYF.

This chain links TRBV5-8 with TRBJ1-1, with 9 bases matching TRBD1. The CDR3 extends over 16 amino acids. The V and J ends lost 4 bases and 1 base, in that order; junction bases with no gene match: 8. Germline assignment: CDR1 SGHTS and CDR2 YDEGEE. The CDR3 loop reads CASSPRQGGRNTEAFF. CDR3 DNA: TGTGCCAGCAGCCCCCGACAGGGGGGTAGGAACACTGAAGCTTTCTTT. Filled out from reference TRBV5-8 and TRBJ1-1, the complete variable domain reads EAGVTQSPTHLIKTRGQQATLRCSPISGHTSVYWYQQALGLGLQFLLWYDEGEERNRGNFPPRFSGRQFPNYSSELNVNALELEDSALYLCASSPRQGGRNTEAFFGQGTRLTVV.

The chain uses TRBV6-6 and TRBJ1-2, with 7 bases fitting TRBD1. V lost 2 bases to trimming and J lost 4 bases; unmatched junction nucleotides: 4. Germline V gene lookup returns CDR1 MNHNY and CDR2 SVGAGI (reference sequence). The CDR3 totals 14 residues. The CDR3 protein is CASSYEGAIYGYTF. The CDR3 bases are TGTGCCAGCAGTTACGAGGGGGCTATCTATGGCTACACCTTC.

This chain links TRBV18 with TRBJ1-4; D is undetermined. Looked up from germline, CDR1 is KGHSH and CDR2 is LQKENI. The V and J ends lost 3 bases and 5 bases respectively, with 16 bases between them. The length of the CDR3 is 16 residues. The CDR3 region is CASSPGFGRANEKLFF. The CDR3 DNA reads TGTGCCAGCTCACCGGGCTTTGGACGAGCGAATGAAAAACTGTTTTTT.

The rearrangement uses TRBV30 and TRBJ2-7; 7 bases are a match to TRBD2. The V segment lost 2 bases and the J segment 6 bases; nucleotides outside the gene matches: 13. The CDR3 has 15 residues. Germline CDR1 and CDR2: GTSNPN and SVGIG (reference sequence). CDR3 in DNA: TGTGCCTGGAGTAAAATGACTAGCTTCGGGCCCGAGCAGTACTTC. Translated, it gives CAWSKMTSFGPEQYF. Full variable domain (remainder filled in from reference TRBV30 and TRBJ2-7): SQTIHQWPATLVQPVGSPLSLECTVEGTSNPNLYWYRQAAGRGLQLLFYSVGIGQISSEVPQNLSASRPQDRQFILSSKKLLLSDSGFYLCAWSKMTSFGPEQYFGPGTRLTVT.

The genes are TRBV28 and TRBJ2-3; D is uncertain. The CDR3 is 15 amino acids. CDR1 MDHEN and CDR2 SYDVKM come from the germline V gene. Deletions cut 3 bases from V and 4 bases from J, with 14 bases between. This chain's CDR3 is CASSLDPASADTQYF. CDR3 DNA sequence: TGTGCCAGCAGTTTGGATCCAGCGAGCGCAGATACGCAGTATTTT.

The chain links TRBV6-6 to TRBJ1-2; TRBD1 might be the D (6 bases). This CDR3 has 15 residues. The V end was cut by 5 bases, the J end by 4 bases, with 17 bases between. Germline V gene data show CDR1 as MNHNY and CDR2 as SVGAGI (reference sequence). The CDR3 nucleotides read TGTGCCAGCAGTCAACAGGGACCCAGGGGCTATGGCTACACCTTC. This translates into CASSQQGPRGYGYTF.

This rearrangement joins TRBV4-3 to TRBJ1-6; D uncertain. Trimming stripped 0 bases from V and 7 bases from J, with 13 bases between. The CDR3 runs to 16 residues. Per germline, CDR1 LGHNA and CDR2 YSLEER. The CDR3 nucleotides are TGCGCCAGCAGCCAAGATAGGCCGGGGTTAAATTCACCCCTCCACTTT. It specifies CASSQDRPGLNSPLHF.

This clone was seen more than once but under ten times. The chain carries TRBV27 and TRBJ2-7; 8 bases align to TRBD1. CDR1 is MNHEY, CDR2 SMNVEV, per germline (reference sequence). V lost 6 bases to trimming and J lost 6 bases; unmatched junction nucleotides: 4. The CDR3 is 12 residues long. The chain's CDR3 is CASRKQGGEQYF. The CDR3 DNA is TGTGCCAGCAGGAAACAGGGGGGCGAGCAGTACTTC.

The genes are TRBV27 and TRBJ2-3; possibly TRBD1 for D (5 bases). Per the germline V gene, CDR1 is MNHEY and CDR2 is SMNVEV (reference sequence). The CDR3 contains 14 residues. V was trimmed by 5 bases and J by 2 bases, leaving 11 bases between them. Here the CDR3 reads CASSPAGITDTQYF. CDR3 coding DNA: TGTGCCAGCAGTCCCGCAGGGATCACAGATACGCAGTATTTT.

The rearrangement links TRBV5-1 to TRBJ1-2; weak D call: TRBD1 (6 bases). The CDR3 contains 15 residues. Per germline, CDR1 SGHRS and CDR2 YFSETQ. Trimming stripped 0 bases from V and 7 bases from J, with 16 bases between. The CDR3 DNA is TGCGCCAGCAGCTTGGGACAGGACCCGGGGAGTGGCTACACCTTC. It yields the protein CASSLGQDPGSGYTF.

V gene TRBV9 combines with J gene TRBJ1-1; a weak D match, TRBD1 (5 bases). This CDR3 has 14 residues. Deletions cut 2 bases from V and 0 bases from J, with 8 bases between. The germline V gene has CDR1 SGDLS and CDR2 YYNGEE. The CDR3 reads CASSVGAMNTEAFF. DNA of the CDR3: TGTGCCAGCAGCGTTGGGGCTATGAACACTGAAGCTTTCTTT.